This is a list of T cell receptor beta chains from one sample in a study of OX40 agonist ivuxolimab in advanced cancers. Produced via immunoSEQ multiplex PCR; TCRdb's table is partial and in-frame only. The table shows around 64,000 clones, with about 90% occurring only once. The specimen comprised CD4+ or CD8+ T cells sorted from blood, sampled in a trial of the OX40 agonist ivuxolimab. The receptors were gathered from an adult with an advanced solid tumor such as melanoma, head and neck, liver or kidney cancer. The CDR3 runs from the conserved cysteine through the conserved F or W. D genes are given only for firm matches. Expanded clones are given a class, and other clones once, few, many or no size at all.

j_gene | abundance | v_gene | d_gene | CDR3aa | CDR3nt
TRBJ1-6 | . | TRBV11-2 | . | CASSLAAPGDSPLHF | TGTGCCAGCAGCTTAGCGGCCCCGGGGGATTCACCCCTCCACTTT
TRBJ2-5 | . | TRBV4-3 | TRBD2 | CASSQGGPGSGGAGETQYF | TGCGCCAGCAGCCAAGGGGGCCCCGGGAGCGGGGGGGCCGGAGAGACCCAGTACTTC
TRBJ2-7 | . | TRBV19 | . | CASSSLYEQYF | TGTGCCAGTAGTAGTTTATACGAGCAGTACTTC
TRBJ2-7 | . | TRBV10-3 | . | CAISEDWGQGNYEQYF | TGTGCCATCAGTGAGGATTGGGGGCAGGGAAACTACGAGCAGTACTTC
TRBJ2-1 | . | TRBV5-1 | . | CASSLWQGTHNEQFF | TGCGCCAGCAGCTTGTGGCAGGGGACGCACAATGAGCAGTTCTTC
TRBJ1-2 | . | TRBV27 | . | CASSPSWGEKGYGYTF | TGTGCCAGCAGTCCCTCGTGGGGGGAGAAGGGCTATGGCTACACCTTC
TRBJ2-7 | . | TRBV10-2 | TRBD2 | CASTLAAGEGSEQYF | TGCGCCAGCACCCTAGCGGCCGGGGAGGGGAGCGAGCAGTACTTC
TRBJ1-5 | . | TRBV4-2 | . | CASSQEQDIRNQPQHF | TGTGCCAGCAGCCAAGAGCAGGACATAAGAAATCAGCCCCAGCATTTT
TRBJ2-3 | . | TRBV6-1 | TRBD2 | CASSELGLATDTQYF | TGTGCCAGCAGTGAACTGGGACTAGCAACGGATACGCAGTATTTT
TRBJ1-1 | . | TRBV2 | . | CASSESAGMNTEAFF | TGTGCCAGCAGTGAGTCGGCAGGGATGAACACTGAAGCTTTCTTT
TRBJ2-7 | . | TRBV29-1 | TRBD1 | CSFSGTDAYEQYF | TGCAGCTTCTCCGGGACAGATGCCTACGAGCAGTACTTC
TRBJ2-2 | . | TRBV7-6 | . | CASSSRVAGELFF | TGTGCCAGCAGCTCCAGGGTGGCCGGGGAGCTGTTTTTT
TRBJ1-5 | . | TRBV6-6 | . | CASLSGGDSNQPQHF | TGTGCCAGCCTGTCGGGGGGAGATAGCAATCAGCCCCAGCATTTT
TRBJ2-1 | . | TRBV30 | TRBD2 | CAWYLGLAGGSDEQFF | TGTGCCTGGTATTTGGGGCTAGCGGGGGGGAGCGATGAGCAGTTCTTC
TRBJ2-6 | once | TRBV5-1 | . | CASSWTISGANVLTF | TGCGCCAGCAGCTGGACGATCTCTGGGGCCAACGTCCTGACTTTC
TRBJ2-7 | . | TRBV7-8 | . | CASRFRGVDEQYF | TGTGCCAGCAGGTTTCGGGGAGTCGACGAGCAGTACTTC
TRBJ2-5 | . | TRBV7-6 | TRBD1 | CASSLQGAWETQYF | TGTGCCAGCAGCTTACAGGGGGCATGGGAGACCCAGTACTTC